This is a list of T cell receptor beta chains from one sample in a study of beta chain features in type 1 diabetes. TCRdb's copy holds only in-frame clones and misses some; the assay was immunoSEQ multiplex PCR. The sample records 550,000 to 850,000 clones, roughly 12% being singletons. The sequencing input was naive CD4+ T cells from blood. The receptors were gathered from a man younger than 35 with type 1 diabetes. Each CDR3 is given with its conserved first and last residue. A D gene is named only where the DNA matches it firmly. Not every row has a clone size; where given, it reads once, few, many or a size class.

abundance,j_gene,d_gene,v_gene,CDR3aa,CDR3nt
NA,TRBJ2-5,NA,TRBV4-1,CASSPPPSGGEETQYF,TGCGCCAGCAGCCCCCCCCCTTCCGGGGGCGAGGAGACCCAGTACTTC
few,TRBJ1-1,NA,TRBV10-3,CASKGDRSMNTEAFF,TGTGCCTCCAAAGGGGATCGGTCAATGAACACTGAAGCTTTCTTT
few,TRBJ2-1,NA,TRBV30,CAWSPGQFVNEQFF,TGTGCCTGGAGTCCCGGACAGTTCGTTAATGAGCAGTTCTTC
few,TRBJ2-7,NA,TRBV7-8,CASSRAHYLYEQYF,TGTGCCAGCAGCCGCGCCCACTATCTCTACGAGCAGTACTTC
few,TRBJ2-7,NA,TRBV9,CASSVWAVTYEQYF,TGTGCCAGCAGCGTATGGGCGGTTACCTACGAGCAGTACTTC
NA,TRBJ1-1,NA,TRBV11-2,CASRVLEGTEAFF,TGTGCCAGCAGGGTTCTCGAAGGCACTGAAGCTTTCTTT
few,TRBJ2-1,TRBD2,TRBV7-2,CASSASLAGGILNEQFF,TGTGCCAGCAGCGCCTCACTAGCGGGGGGTATTTTAAATGAGCAGTTCTTC
NA,TRBJ2-5,NA,TRBV7-6,CASSGNRETQYF,TGTGCCAGCAGCGGGAATCGGGAGACCCAGTACTTC
NA,TRBJ1-1,NA,TRBV5-1,CASSRGVNTEAFF,TGCGCCAGCAGTCGGGGTGTGAACACTGAAGCTTTCTTT
NA,TRBJ1-1,NA,TRBV7-9,CASLGTNMNTEAFF,TGTGCCAGCCTCGGGACAAATATGAACACTGAAGCTTTCTTT
NA,TRBJ1-2,TRBD1,TRBV30,CAWTTGTGYGYTF,TGTGCCTGGACGACAGGGACCGGCTATGGCTACACCTTC
few,TRBJ2-5,TRBD2,TRBV5-6,CASSQGPGLAAQETQYF,TGTGCCAGCAGCCAAGGACCGGGACTAGCGGCGCAAGAGACCCAGTACTTC
NA,TRBJ2-7,NA,TRBV15,CATSIDLALDYEQYF,TGTGCCACCAGCATAGACCTAGCCTTGGACTACGAGCAGTACTTC
NA,TRBJ1-5,NA,TRBV4-1,CASSQGGSHSNQPQHF,TGCGCCAGCAGCCAAGGGGGCAGCCATAGCAATCAGCCCCAGCATTTT
few,TRBJ1-3,NA,TRBV29-1,CSVAGYGNTIYF,TGCAGCGTTGCGGGGTACGGAAACACCATATATTTT
NA,TRBJ1-1,TRBD1,TRBV6-5,CASAQGQGASEAFF,TGTGCCAGCGCGCAGGGACAGGGGGCTTCTGAAGCTTTCTTT
NA,TRBJ2-1,NA,TRBV29-1,CSVVRDAGNEQFF,TGCAGCGTCGTCCGGGACGCCGGGAATGAGCAGTTCTTC
NA,TRBJ2-7,NA,TRBV6-5,CATAGGGYEQYF,TGTGCCACCGCAGGGGGGGGCTACGAGCAGTACTTC
NA,TRBJ1-1,NA,TRBV5-1,CASSLEGGTEAFF,TGCGCCAGCAGCTTGGAGGGAGGCACTGAAGCTTTCTTT
few,TRBJ1-2,NA,TRBV19,CASSLGQRLNYGYTF,TGTGCCAGTAGTCTTGGTCAGCGATTGAACTATGGCTACACCTTC
NA,TRBJ1-2,NA,TRBV5-1,CASSLDTPRGYTF,TGCGCCAGCAGCTTGGATACCCCAAGGGGCTACACCTTC
NA,TRBJ1-1,NA,TRBV5-4,CASSFDSSTEAFF,TGTGCCAGCAGCTTTGACAGCTCCACTGAAGCTTTCTTT
NA,TRBJ2-5,NA,TRBV9,CASSVVRGFEETQYF,TGTGCCAGCAGCGTAGTGCGGGGTTTCGAGGAGACCCAGTACTTC
NA,TRBJ1-1,NA,TRBV5-6,CASSLPGLNTEAFF,TGTGCCAGCAGCTTGCCGGGACTGAACACTGAAGCTTTCTTT
NA,TRBJ2-1,NA,TRBV29-1,CSVEAGGRRLSYNEQFF,TGCAGCGTTGAAGCGGGGGGCCGTAGGCTTTCCTACAATGAGCAGTTCTTC
few,TRBJ2-7,TRBD2,TRBV19,CASSQIAGELYEQYF,TGTGCCAGTAGCCAAATAGCGGGGGAGCTCTACGAGCAGTACTTC
few,TRBJ1-6,NA,TRBV14,CASSQRSNYNSPLHF,TGTGCCAGCAGCCAACGCAGTAACTATAATTCACCCCTCCACTTT
NA,TRBJ1-3,NA,TRBV7-2,CASSRGSSGNTIYF,TGTGCCAGCTCCCGGGGAAGCTCTGGAAACACCATATATTTT
few,TRBJ2-3,TRBD2,TRBV5-6,CASSLTAGGPSTDTQYF,TGTGCCAGCAGCTTGACAGCGGGGGGGCCTAGCACAGATACGCAGTATTTT
few,TRBJ1-1,NA,TRBV15,CATSRDLPAGEDTEAFF,TGTGCCACCAGCAGAGATCTTCCCGCGGGGGAGGACACTGAAGCTTTCTTT
NA,TRBJ1-1,NA,TRBV7-2,CASRGGWDTEAFF,TGTGCCAGCCGGGGGGGATGGGACACTGAAGCTTTCTTT
few,TRBJ2-1,NA,TRBV11-2,CASSSSSVREFF,TGTGCCAGCAGTTCCTCTAGCGTACGGGAGTTCTTC
NA,TRBJ1-5,NA,TRBV12-5,CASTQSLDQPQHF,TGTGCTAGTACACAGTCCCTCGATCAGCCCCAGCATTTT
few,TRBJ1-1,NA,TRBV29-1,CSVGQGGNTEAFF,TGCAGCGTGGGGCAAGGGGGGAACACTGAAGCTTTCTTT
NA,TRBJ2-2,NA,TRBV7-2,CASSLRTAAAGELFF,TGTGCCAGCAGCTTACGGACCGCGGCGGCCGGGGAGCTGTTTTTT
NA,TRBJ1-4,NA,TRBV28,CASSLLREKLFF,TGTGCCAGCAGTTTATTAAGGGAAAAACTGTTTTTT
NA,TRBJ2-2,NA,TRBV7-9,CASSSREGHTGELFF,TGTGCCAGCAGCTCCAGGGAAGGGCACACCGGGGAGCTGTTTTTT
NA,TRBJ1-1,NA,TRBV7-2,CASSPLGDRPERGAFF,TGTGCCAGCAGCCCACTAGGGGACCGGCCCGAACGGGGAGCTTTCTTT
NA,TRBJ2-2,TRBD2,TRBV7-6,CASSLPGRANTGELFF,TGTGCCAGCAGCTTACCGGGGAGGGCAAACACCGGGGAGCTGTTTTTT
few,TRBJ2-4,NA,TRBV30,CAWGVAGQNIQYF,TGTGCCTGGGGGGTGGCGGGGCAAAACATTCAGTACTTC
NA,TRBJ2-2,TRBD1,TRBV10-3,CAIRQGLVTGELFF,TGTGCCATCCGACAGGGTCTTGTGACCGGGGAGCTGTTTTTT
once,TRBJ1-2,NA,TRBV30,CAWSAPPNSGYGYTF,TGTGCCTGGAGTGCCCCTCCCAACTCGGGGTATGGCTACACCTTC
NA,TRBJ2-7,TRBD1,TRBV6-1,CASKGDSYSYEQYF,TGTGCCAGCAAAGGGGACAGTTACTCCTACGAGCAGTACTTC
few,TRBJ2-1,NA,TRBV30,CAWSPTYNEQFF,TGTGCCTGGAGTCCGACCTACAATGAGCAGTTCTTC